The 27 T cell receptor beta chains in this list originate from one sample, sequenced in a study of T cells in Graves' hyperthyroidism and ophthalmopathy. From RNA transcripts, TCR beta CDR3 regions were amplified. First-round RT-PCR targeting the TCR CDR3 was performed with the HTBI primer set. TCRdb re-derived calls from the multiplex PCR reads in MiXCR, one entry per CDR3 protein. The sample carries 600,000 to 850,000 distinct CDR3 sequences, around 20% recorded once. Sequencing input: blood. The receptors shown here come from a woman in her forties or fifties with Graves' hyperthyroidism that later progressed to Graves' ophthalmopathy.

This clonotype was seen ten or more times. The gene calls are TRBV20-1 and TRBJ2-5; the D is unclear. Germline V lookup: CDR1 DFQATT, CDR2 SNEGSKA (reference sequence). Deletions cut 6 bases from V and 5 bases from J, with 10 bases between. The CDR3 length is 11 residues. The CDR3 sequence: CSARFAETQYF. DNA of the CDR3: TGCAGTGCCAGGTTTGCGGAGACCCAGTACTTC.

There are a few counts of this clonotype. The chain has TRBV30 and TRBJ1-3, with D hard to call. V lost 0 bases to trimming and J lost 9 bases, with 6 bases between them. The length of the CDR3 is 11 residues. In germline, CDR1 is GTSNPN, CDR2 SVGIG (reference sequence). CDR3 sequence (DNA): TGTGCCTGGAGTGTGAGTCTCACCATATATTTT. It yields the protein CAWSVSLTIYF. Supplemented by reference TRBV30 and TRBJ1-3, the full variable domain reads SQTIHQWPATLVQPVGSPLSLECTVEGTSNPNLYWYRQAAGRGLQLLFYSVGIGQISSEVPQNLSASRPQDRQFILSSKKLLLSDSGFYLCAWSVSLTIYFGEGSWLTVV.

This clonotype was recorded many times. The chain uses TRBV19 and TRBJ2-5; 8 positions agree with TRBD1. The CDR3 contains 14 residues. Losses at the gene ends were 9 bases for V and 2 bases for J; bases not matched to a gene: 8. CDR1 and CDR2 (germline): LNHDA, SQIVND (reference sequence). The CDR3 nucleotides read TGTGCCAGCAGCGGCAGGGGGCGACAAGAGACCCAGTACTTC. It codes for CASSGRGRQETQYF.

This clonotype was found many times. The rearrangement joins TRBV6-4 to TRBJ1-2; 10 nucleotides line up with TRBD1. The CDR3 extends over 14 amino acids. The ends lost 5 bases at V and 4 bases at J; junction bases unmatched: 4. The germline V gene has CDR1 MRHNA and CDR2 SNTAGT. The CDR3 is CASSPRTGGYGYTF. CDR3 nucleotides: TGTGCCAGCAGTCCCCGGACAGGGGGCTATGGCTACACCTTC.

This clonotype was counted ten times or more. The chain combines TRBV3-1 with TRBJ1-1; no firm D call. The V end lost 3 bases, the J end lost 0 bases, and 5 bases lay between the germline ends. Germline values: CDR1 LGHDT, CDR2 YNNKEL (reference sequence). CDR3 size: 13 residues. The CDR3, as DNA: TGTGCCAGCAGCCAGAGGGTGAACACTGAAGCTTTCTTT. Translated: CASSQRVNTEAFF.

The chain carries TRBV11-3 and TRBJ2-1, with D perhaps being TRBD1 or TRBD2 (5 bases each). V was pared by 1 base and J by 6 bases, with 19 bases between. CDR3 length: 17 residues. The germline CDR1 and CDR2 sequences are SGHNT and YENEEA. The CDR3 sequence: CASSLGHPGRVGNEQFF. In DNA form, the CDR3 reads TGTGCCAGCAGCTTAGGCCACCCGGGGCGCGTGGGCAATGAGCAGTTCTTC.

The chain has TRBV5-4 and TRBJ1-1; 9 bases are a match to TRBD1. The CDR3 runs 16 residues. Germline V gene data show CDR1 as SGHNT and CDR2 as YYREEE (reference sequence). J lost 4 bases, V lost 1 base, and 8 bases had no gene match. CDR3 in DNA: TGTGCCAGCAGCTTGAGTGCGGGACAGGGCAGCACTGAAGCTTTCTTT. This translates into CASSLSAGQGSTEAFF.

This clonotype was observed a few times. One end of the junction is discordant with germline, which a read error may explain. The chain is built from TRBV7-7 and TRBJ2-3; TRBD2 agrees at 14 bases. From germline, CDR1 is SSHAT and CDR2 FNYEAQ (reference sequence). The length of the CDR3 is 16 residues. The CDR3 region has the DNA TGTGCTAGCAACTCCGGACTAGCGGGGGGTCAAGATACGCAGTATTTT. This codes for CASNSGLAGGQDTQYF. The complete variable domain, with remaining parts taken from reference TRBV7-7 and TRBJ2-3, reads GAGVSQSPRYKVTKRGQDVTLRCDPISSHATLYWYQQALGQGPEFLTYFNYEAQPDKSGLPSDRFSAERPEGSISTLTIQRTEQRDSAMYRCASNSGLAGGQDTQYFGPGTRLTVL.

The CDR3 DNA follows: TGTGCCAGCAGCCAAGATCTAGGAGCGGGGGGCAACACTAGCACAGATACGCAGTATTTT. This sequence encodes CASSQDLGAGGNTSTDTQYF. The chain combines TRBV4-2 with TRBJ2-3; the match to TRBD2 covers 9 bases. J gave up 0 bases and V 0 bases, and 13 bases lay outside the gene matches. The germline gives CDR1 LGHNA, CDR2 YNFKEQ. This CDR3 contains 20 residues.

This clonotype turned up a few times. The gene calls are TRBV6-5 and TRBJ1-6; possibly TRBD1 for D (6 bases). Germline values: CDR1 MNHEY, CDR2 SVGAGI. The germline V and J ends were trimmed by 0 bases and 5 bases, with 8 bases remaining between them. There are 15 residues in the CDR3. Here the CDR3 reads CASSYSGGHNSPLHF. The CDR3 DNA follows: TGTGCCAGCAGTTACTCGGGGGGCCATAATTCACCCCTCCACTTT.

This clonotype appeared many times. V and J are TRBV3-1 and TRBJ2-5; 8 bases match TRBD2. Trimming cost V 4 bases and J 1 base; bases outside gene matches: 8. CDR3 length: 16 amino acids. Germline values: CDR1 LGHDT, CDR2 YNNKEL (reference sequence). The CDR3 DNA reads TGTGCCAGCAGCCCCAGGTCCGCGGGGGGCCAAGAGACCCAGTACTTC. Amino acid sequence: CASSPRSAGGQETQYF.

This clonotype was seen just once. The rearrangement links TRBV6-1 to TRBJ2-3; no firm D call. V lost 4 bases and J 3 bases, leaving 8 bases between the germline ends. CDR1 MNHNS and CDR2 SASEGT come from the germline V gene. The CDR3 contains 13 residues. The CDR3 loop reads CASSAKGTDTQYF. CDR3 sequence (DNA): TGTGCCAGCAGTGCCAAGGGAACAGATACGCAGTATTTT.

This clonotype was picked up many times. CDR3 loop: CASSRQSGPSYEQYF. The CDR3 DNA reads TGTGCCAGCAGCCGCCAGTCCGGGCCCTCCTACGAGCAGTACTTC. This rearrangement joins TRBV3-1 to TRBJ2-7; the D is unclear. From germline, CDR1 is LGHDT and CDR2 YNNKEL (reference sequence). V lost 4 bases and J lost 0, with 13 bases in between. The CDR3 totals 15 residues.

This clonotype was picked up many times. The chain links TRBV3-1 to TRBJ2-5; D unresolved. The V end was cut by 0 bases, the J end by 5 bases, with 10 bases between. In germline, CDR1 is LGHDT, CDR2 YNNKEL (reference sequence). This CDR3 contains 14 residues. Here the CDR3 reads CASSQDVRLETQYF. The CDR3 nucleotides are TGTGCCAGCAGCCAAGACGTTAGGTTGGAGACCCAGTACTTC.

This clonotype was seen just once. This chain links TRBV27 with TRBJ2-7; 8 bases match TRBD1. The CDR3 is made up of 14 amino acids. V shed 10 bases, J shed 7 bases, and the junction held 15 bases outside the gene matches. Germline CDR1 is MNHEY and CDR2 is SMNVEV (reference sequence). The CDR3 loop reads CANTDFQGAGEQYF. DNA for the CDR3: TGTGCCAACACCGACTTTCAGGGGGCGGGGGAGCAGTACTTC.

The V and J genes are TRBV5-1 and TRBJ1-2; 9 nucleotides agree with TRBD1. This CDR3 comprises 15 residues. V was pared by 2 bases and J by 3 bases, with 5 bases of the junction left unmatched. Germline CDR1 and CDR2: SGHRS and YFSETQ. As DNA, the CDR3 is TGCGCCAGCAGCTTCGGGACAGGGTGGGACTATGGCTACACCTTC. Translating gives CASSFGTGWDYGYTF.

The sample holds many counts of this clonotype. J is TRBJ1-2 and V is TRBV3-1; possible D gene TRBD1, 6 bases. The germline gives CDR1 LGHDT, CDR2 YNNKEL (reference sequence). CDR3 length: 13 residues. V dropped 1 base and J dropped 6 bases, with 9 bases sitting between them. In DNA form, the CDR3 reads TGTGCCAGCAGCCAAGGGACAGCAAATGGCTACACCTTC. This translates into CASSQGTANGYTF.

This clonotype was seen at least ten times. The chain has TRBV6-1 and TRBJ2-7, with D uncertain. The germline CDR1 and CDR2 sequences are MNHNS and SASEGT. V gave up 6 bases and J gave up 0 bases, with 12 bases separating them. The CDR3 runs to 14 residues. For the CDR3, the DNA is TGTGCCAGCAGGAAGGACGGAAGCTCCTACGAGCAGTACTTC. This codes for CASRKDGSSYEQYF.

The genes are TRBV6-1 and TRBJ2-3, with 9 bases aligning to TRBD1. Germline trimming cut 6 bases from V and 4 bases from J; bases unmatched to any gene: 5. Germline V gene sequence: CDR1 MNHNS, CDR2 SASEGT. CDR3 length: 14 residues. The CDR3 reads CASSRGQGSDTQYF. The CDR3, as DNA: TGTGCCAGCAGCCGCGGACAGGGGTCAGATACGCAGTATTTT.

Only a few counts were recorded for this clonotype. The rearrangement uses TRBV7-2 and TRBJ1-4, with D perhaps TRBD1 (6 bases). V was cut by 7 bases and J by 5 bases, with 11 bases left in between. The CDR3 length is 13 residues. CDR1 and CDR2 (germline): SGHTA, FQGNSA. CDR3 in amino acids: CASTGGPNEKLFF. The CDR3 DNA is TGTGCCAGCACGGGGGGGCCCAATGAAAAACTGTTTTTT.

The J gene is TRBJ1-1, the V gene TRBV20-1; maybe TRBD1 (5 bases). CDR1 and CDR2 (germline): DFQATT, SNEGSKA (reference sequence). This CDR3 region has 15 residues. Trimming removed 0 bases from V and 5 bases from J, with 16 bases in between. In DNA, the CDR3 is TGCAGTGCTAGAGATCCGGGGACCCTAAAGACTGAAGCTTTCTTT. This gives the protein CSARDPGTLKTEAFF.

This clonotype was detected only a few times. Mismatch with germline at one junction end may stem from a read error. CDR3 bases: TGTACCAGCAGTGAACTGGGCCAGGGGACTGAAGCTTTCTTT. It is translated as CTSSELGQGTEAFF. V usage is TRBV2 and J usage is TRBJ1-1; D is possibly TRBD1 (6 bases). Germline assignment: CDR1 SNHLY and CDR2 FYNNEI. The length of the CDR3 is 14 residues.

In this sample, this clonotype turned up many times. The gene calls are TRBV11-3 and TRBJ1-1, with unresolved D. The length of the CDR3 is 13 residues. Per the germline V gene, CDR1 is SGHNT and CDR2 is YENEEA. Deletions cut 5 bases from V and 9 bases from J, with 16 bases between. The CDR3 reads CASSPEPGLKAFF. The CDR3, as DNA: TGTGCCAGCAGCCCGGAGCCCGGGTTAAAAGCTTTCTTT.

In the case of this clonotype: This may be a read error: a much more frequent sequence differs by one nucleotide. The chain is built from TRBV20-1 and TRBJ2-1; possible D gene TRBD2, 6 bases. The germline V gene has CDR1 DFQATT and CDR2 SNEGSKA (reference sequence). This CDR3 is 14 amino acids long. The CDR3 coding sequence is TGCAGTGCTAGAGTACGGGGGTCGTACAATGGGCAGTTCTTC. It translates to CSARVRGSYNGQFF.

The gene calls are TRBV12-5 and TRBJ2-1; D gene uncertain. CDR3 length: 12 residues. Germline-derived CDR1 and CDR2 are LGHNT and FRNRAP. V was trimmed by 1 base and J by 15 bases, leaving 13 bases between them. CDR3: CASGLDHSLLFF. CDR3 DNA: TGTGCTAGTGGTTTGGACCACAGTTTGTTGTTCTTC.

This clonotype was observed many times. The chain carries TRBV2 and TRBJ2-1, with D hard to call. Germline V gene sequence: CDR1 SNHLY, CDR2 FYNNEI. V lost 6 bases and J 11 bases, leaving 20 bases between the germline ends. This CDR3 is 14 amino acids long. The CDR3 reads CASSLTNGPIKQFF. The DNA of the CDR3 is TGTGCCAGCAGCCTAACAAACGGGCCCATCAAGCAGTTCTTC.

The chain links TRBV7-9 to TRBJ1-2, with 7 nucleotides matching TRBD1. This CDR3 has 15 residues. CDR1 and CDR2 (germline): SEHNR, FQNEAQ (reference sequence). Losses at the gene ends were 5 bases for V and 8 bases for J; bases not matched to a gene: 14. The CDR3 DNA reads TGTGCCAGCAGCGCTGGGACAGCGGAATTGGGAGGCTACACCTTC. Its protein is CASSAGTAELGGYTF.